One sample yielded the 5 T cell receptor beta chains listed below, sequenced in a study of T cell responses to AZD1222 COVID-19 vaccine (TCRdb year 2021). This specimen's time point label, per the study, means: baseline before first vaccination. Library preparation used the immunoSEQ multiplex PCR assay. This immuneACCESS table, as held by TCRdb, lists in-frame sequences with V and J called but not all clones. Of the missing ones, under half trace to an unresolved V gene in checked studies; the others have no known cause. The sample has 100,000 to 150,000 clones on record, 88% of them singletons. Roughly 4.5% of the sample is in the top ten clones. The sample was peripheral blood, taken on day 0 of AZD1222 vaccination. These TCRs come from an adult in good health.

The chain has TRBV4-3 and TRBJ1-1; TRBD1 is a possible D gene (5 bases). V was trimmed by 1 base and J by 6 bases, leaving 12 bases between them. Germline V lookup: CDR1 LGHNA, CDR2 YSLEER. The CDR3 has 14 amino acids. Written as DNA, the CDR3 is TGCGCCAGCAGCCAAGGAGGGGAGGCGGCTGAAGCTTTCTTT. Translated, it gives CASSQGGEAAEAFF.

The chain uses TRBV14 and TRBJ1-1; 7 nucleotides match TRBD1. V dropped 5 bases and J dropped 7; count of bases not matched to a gene: 4. This CDR3 comprises 12 residues. Germline CDR1 SGHDN, CDR2 FVKESK. CDR3 DNA sequence: TGTGCCAGCAGCGAGGGGACAGTTGAAGCTTTCTTT. Protein product: CASSEGTVEAFF. Filled out from reference TRBV14 and TRBJ1-1, the complete variable domain reads EAGVTQFPSHSVIEKGQTVTLRCDPISGHDNLYWYRRVMGKEIKFLLHFVKESKQDESGMPNNRFLAERTGGTYSTLKVQPAELEDSGVYFCASSEGTVEAFFGQGTRLTVV.

J is TRBJ1-2 and V is TRBV5-6, with D uncertain. The CDR3 spans 15 residues. CDR1 and CDR2 from the germline V gene are SGHDT and YYEEEE. The V end was cut by 0 bases, the J end by 5 bases, with 14 bases between. Here the CDR3 reads CASSLGGSGAYGYTF. In nucleotides, the CDR3 is TGTGCCAGCAGCTTGGGGGGTTCAGGAGCGTATGGCTACACCTTC.

V and J are TRBV7-9 and TRBJ1-1; 10 bases line up with TRBD1. CDR1 and CDR2 from the germline V gene are SEHNR and FQNEAQ (reference sequence). J lost 5 bases, V lost 4 bases, and 7 bases had no gene match. The CDR3 sequence is 15 residues long. This CDR3 reads CASSSPGQGRTEAFF. The DNA for the CDR3 is TGTGCCAGCAGCTCCCCGGGACAGGGGAGAACTGAAGCTTTCTTT.

The chain recombines TRBV7-3 with TRBJ2-3; 12 nucleotides agree with TRBD2. With 4 bases clipped from V and 1 base from J, the junction kept 3 bases outside the gene matches. CDR1 and CDR2 (germline): SGHTA, FQGTGA. The CDR3 extends over 16 amino acids. The CDR3 DNA sequence: TGTGCCAGCAGCTCTCGACTAGCGGGAGGCACAGATACGCAGTATTTT. Protein sequence: CASSSRLAGGTDTQYF.